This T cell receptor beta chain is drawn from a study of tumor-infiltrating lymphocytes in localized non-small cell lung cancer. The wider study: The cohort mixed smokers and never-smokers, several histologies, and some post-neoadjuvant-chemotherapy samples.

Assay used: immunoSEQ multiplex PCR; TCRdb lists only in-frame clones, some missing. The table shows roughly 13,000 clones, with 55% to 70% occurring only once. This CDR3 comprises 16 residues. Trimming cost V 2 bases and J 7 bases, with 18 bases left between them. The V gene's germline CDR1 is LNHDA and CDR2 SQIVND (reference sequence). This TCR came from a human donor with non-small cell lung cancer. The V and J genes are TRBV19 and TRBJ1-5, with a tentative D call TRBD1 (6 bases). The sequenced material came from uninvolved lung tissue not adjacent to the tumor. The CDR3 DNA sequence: TGTGCCAGTAGTATATTAACAGGGTCAATAGGGCAGCCCCAGCATTTT. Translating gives CASSILTGSIGQPQHF.